A selection of T cell receptor beta chains follows, all from one sample in a study of regulatory T cells in long-lasting Graves disease. Each CDR3 protein gets one entry after TCRdb re-called the multiplex PCR reads with MiXCR. The sample records some 440,000 distinct CDR3 sequences, less than 25% being singletons. This sample comprised peripheral blood mononuclear cells (PBMCs), obtained when the disease was refractory, from a patient treated with antithyroid drugs. Source of these receptors: a female donor with Graves disease. CDR3s include the opening cysteine and the closing phenylalanine or tryptophan. Fields, in order: D gene, clone size, V gene, J gene, CDR3 DNA, CDR3 protein. A D gene is named only where the DNA matches it firmly. Part of the rows lack a size; the others show once, few, many or a class for expanded clones.

.,many,TRBV6-1,TRBJ1-4,TGTGCCAGCAGTGAAGCCCGAAAGGGGGGAAAGGGGCTGTTTTTT,CASSEARKGGKGLFF
.,many,TRBV7-8,TRBJ2-7,TGTGCCAGCAACGAAGTTGTAACGTCCGCCTCCTACGAGCAGTACTTC,CASNEVVTSASYEQYF
TRBD2,.,TRBV19,TRBJ2-1,TGTGCCAGTAGTCCAGGGACTAGCGGGAGACACAATGAGCAGTTCTTC,CASSPGTSGRHNEQFF
.,few,TRBV18,TRBJ2-7,TGTGCCAGCTCACCCAGGGGGGCAAGGGAGCAGTACTTC,CASSPRGAREQYF
TRBD1,many,TRBV7-2,TRBJ2-7,TGTGCCAGCAGCCGGGACAGGGTCGAGCAGTACTTC,CASSRDRVEQYF
.,.,TRBV7-6,TRBJ1-6,TGTGCCAGCGGGGGTCCTTCATTTAATTCACCCCTCCACTTT,CASGGPSFNSPLHF
.,many,TRBV7-8,TRBJ2-7,TGTGCCAGCAGCTCACTTGTGGGCTACGAGCAGTACTTC,CASSSLVGYEQYF
TRBD1,.,TRBV7-3,TRBJ1-2,TGTGCCAGCAGCTTTTCAGGGGGCGCGGACTATGGCTACACCTTC,CASSFSGGADYGYTF
.,many,TRBV13,TRBJ1-1,TGTGCCAGCAGCCCGAGACCTCTAAACACTGAAGCTTTCTTT,CASSPRPLNTEAFF
.,many,TRBV3-1,TRBJ1-2,TGTGCCAGCAGCCATTCGACGGCCGGCTACACCTTC,CASSHSTAGYTF
TRBD2,.,TRBV6-1,TRBJ2-7,TGTGCCAGCAGTATGCCTAGCGGGTCCTACGAGCAGTACTTC,CASSMPSGSYEQYF
.,few,TRBV5-1,TRBJ2-7,TGCGCCAGCAGCTTTGGAGGCGTCGAGCAGTACTTC,CASSFGGVEQYF
TRBD1,.,TRBV6-1,TRBJ2-7,TGTGCCAGCAGTGGGGGACAGAGCCACGTCGGGGAGCAGTACTTC,CASSGGQSHVGEQYF
TRBD2,once,TRBV28,TRBJ2-1,TGTGCCAGCAGTTCATCGGGACTAGCGGATTTCGGTGAGCAGTTCTTC,CASSSSGLADFGEQFF
TRBD1,.,TRBV4-3,TRBJ1-2,TGCGCCAGCAGCCAACGGTCCGGGACAGCGGCCCGGGTCGACTACACCTTC,CASSQRSGTAARVDYTF
.,.,TRBV15,TRBJ1-6,TGTGCCACCAGCAGAGATAACAGAGAGAATAATTCACCCCTCCACTTT,CATSRDNRENNSPLHF
.,many,TRBV28,TRBJ1-1,TGTGCCAGCAGAACCCACCAAAAAGCTTTCTTT,CASRTHQKAFF
.,many,TRBV7-3,TRBJ2-2,TGTGCCAGCAGCTTAACTCCAAAGACCGGGGAGCTGTTTTTT,CASSLTPKTGELFF
TRBD1,.,TRBV12-3/TRBV12-4,TRBJ2-5,TGTGCCAGCAGTCACCGGGACAGTCAGACCCAGTACTTC,CASSHRDSQTQYF
.,.,TRBV11-2,TRBJ2-7,TGTGCCAGCAGCCCAGGGAGGATGGGGCCCGGTGACTCCTACGAGCAGTACTTC,CASSPGRMGPGDSYEQYF
TRBD2,many,TRBV11-2,TRBJ2-7,TGTGCCAGCAGCCCCCGGACTAGCGGCCCGTACTTC,CASSPRTSGPYF
TRBD1,many,TRBV12-3/TRBV12-4,TRBJ2-6,TGTGCCAGCACCTTCCCTGGACAGGGACACTCTGGGGCCAACGTCCTGACTTTC,CASTFPGQGHSGANVLTF
TRBD2,.,TRBV28,TRBJ2-3,TGTGCCAGCAGTTTATGGGAGGGGACTAGCGGGAGTACAGATACGCAGTATTTT,CASSLWEGTSGSTDTQYF
.,many,TRBV27,TRBJ2-4,TGTGCCAGCAGTCCAGCCCCAAGAAACATTCAGTACTTC,CASSPAPRNIQYF
.,few,TRBV7-2,TRBJ2-4,TGTGCCAGCAGCCACGGGTCGACACAAAACATTCAGTACTTC,CASSHGSTQNIQYF
.,.,TRBV7-9,TRBJ2-1,TGTGCCAGCAGCTTGTGGGACGGTTACAATGAGCAGTTCTTC,CASSLWDGYNEQFF
TRBD1,many,TRBV12-3/TRBV12-4,TRBJ2-7,TGTGCCAGCAGTCAGACAGGGGCCCCCTACGAGCAGTACTTC,CASSQTGAPYEQYF
.,few,TRBV7-2,TRBJ2-5,TGTGCCAGCAGCCTGGGGGCGGGAGTTTACTTC,CASSLGAGVYF
.,few,TRBV7-6,TRBJ1-1,TGTGCCAGCAGCCGCGGGGGGGGGAACACTGAAGCTTTCTTT,CASSRGGGNTEAFF
TRBD1,many,TRBV27,TRBJ1-6,TGTGCCAGTGCAGGGGGAAATAATTCACCCCTCCACTTT,CASAGGNNSPLHF
TRBD1,.,TRBV27,TRBJ2-7,TGTGCCAGCAGTTTTCGGGGGGACAGGGGGAGCTTCGAGCAGTACTTC,CASSFRGDRGSFEQYF
.,many,TRBV27,TRBJ2-2,TGTGCCAGCAGTTGGTTTGCCGATAACACCGGGGAGCTGTTTTTT,CASSWFADNTGELFF
.,many,TRBV11-2,TRBJ2-7,TGTGCCAGCAGCTTAGTCGGCGAGCAGTACTTC,CASSLVGEQYF
.,.,TRBV9,TRBJ2-1,TGTGCCAGCAGCTTCCGGGACTTGGCGGGGAATGAGCAGTTCTTC,CASSFRDLAGNEQFF
.,many,TRBV11-2,TRBJ1-5,TGTGCCAGCAGCCCGGGACTCTCGCCGCGGGGCAATCAGCCCCAGCATTTT,CASSPGLSPRGNQPQHF
TRBD2,few,TRBV6-1,TRBJ2-7,TGTGCCAGCAGCCCGGAGAGCGGGGCTACCTACGAGCAGTACTTC,CASSPESGATYEQYF
TRBD1,many,TRBV24-1,TRBJ2-5,TGTGCCACCAGTGAGTGGGACAGCCTCCAAGAGACCCAGTACTTC,CATSEWDSLQETQYF
.,.,TRBV10-3,TRBJ1-4,TGTGCCATCAGTGCGGGGGCCCTCGAAAAACTGTTTTTT,CAISAGALEKLFF
TRBD1,.,TRBV6-1,TRBJ2-7,TGTGCCAGCAACCTGGGACAGATTGACGAGCAGTACTTC,CASNLGQIDEQYF
.,.,TRBV6-2/TRBV6-3,TRBJ1-5,TGTGCCAGCAGTTACGAGGAGCCCCCCCCCCAGCATTTT,CASSYEEPPPQHF
TRBD1,.,TRBV12-3/TRBV12-4,TRBJ1-4,TGTGCCAGCAGCCAGACAGGGGCCCCTAATGAAAAACTGTTTTTT,CASSQTGAPNEKLFF
.,few,TRBV24-1,TRBJ2-7,TGTGCCACCAGTGATTCGAGTTCCTACGAGCAGTACTTC,CATSDSSSYEQYF
.,many,TRBV28,TRBJ2-5,TGTGCCAGCAGTTTGTGGGGCAGGGAGACCCAGTACTTC,CASSLWGRETQYF
.,once,TRBV5-4,TRBJ1-4,TGTGCCAGCAGCTTGGACGGCGTTTTGGGTGAAAAACTGTTTTTT,CASSLDGVLGEKLFF
TRBD1,many,TRBV24-1,TRBJ2-6,TGTGCCACCAGTGATTCGGGACAGGGGGCGGAAGGGGCCAACGTCCTGACTTTC,CATSDSGQGAEGANVLTF
.,many,TRBV6-2/TRBV6-3,TRBJ2-7,TGTGCCAGCAGTTACTCGAGGGGCTACGAGCAGTACTTC,CASSYSRGYEQYF
.,.,TRBV20-1,TRBJ1-1,TGCAGTGCTGTACTCATTACAGGGTTTGGTGAAGCTTTCTTT,CSAVLITGFGEAFF
TRBD1,many,TRBV5-1,TRBJ1-1,TGCGCCAGCAGCTTGCTAGTTTCAGGGGGGTCCACTGAAGCTTTCTTT,CASSLLVSGGSTEAFF
TRBD2,few,TRBV6-2/TRBV6-3,TRBJ2-7,TGTGCCAGCGGTTCCCACCCCGGGACTAGCGCCTCCTACGAGCAGTACTTC,CASGSHPGTSASYEQYF
.,few,TRBV6-1,TRBJ2-7,TGTGCCAGCAGAGAAAAAGGGTTGCCCGAGTCCTACGAGCAGTACTTC,CASREKGLPESYEQYF
.,.,TRBV7-2,TRBJ2-1,TGTGCCAGCAGCTTAGAGGGGAGCGGATCGGCCTACAATGAGCAGTTCTTC,CASSLEGSGSAYNEQFF
TRBD1,.,TRBV28,TRBJ2-7,TGTGCCAGCAGTTTATGGGGGGACAGGGGGCACGAGCAGTACTTC,CASSLWGDRGHEQYF